The 6 T cell receptor beta chains reported below all come from one sample, sequenced in a study of spatial heterogeneity in lung cancer. Time point denoted: blood at routine non-recurrence follow-up after resection. Tumor, nontumor lung or frozen PBMC supplied whole RNA, sequenced without sorting. TCRdb ran MiXCR on the 5' RACE reads and lists one entry per CDR3 protein. In the table there are more than 95,000 distinct CDR3 sequences, approximately 12% of which are singletons. The source was PBMCs, collected at follow-up. The receptors come from a male donor with early-stage non-small cell lung cancer.

This clonotype was picked up a small number of times. The rearrangement uses TRBV6-5 and TRBJ2-1, with 9 bases lining up with TRBD1. CDR1 is MNHEY and CDR2 is SVGAGI in the germline V gene. The CDR3 is 16 residues long. J gave up 2 bases and V 7 bases, and 9 bases lay outside the gene matches. The CDR3 coding sequence is TGTGCCAGCACCCGGACAGGGGAGGCCCCCTACAATGAGCAGTTCTTC. Translated: CASTRTGEAPYNEQFF.

J is TRBJ2-1 and V is TRBV2, with TRBD2 matching 12 bases. The junction had 3 bases not matched to a gene; V was cut back by 2 bases and J by 1 base. Looked up from germline, CDR1 is SNHLY and CDR2 is FYNNEI. CDR3 length: 17 residues. CDR3 sequence (DNA): TGTGCCAGCAGTGAAATGCTAGCGGGGGGGTCCTACAATGAGCAGTTCTTC. Residues: CASSEMLAGGSYNEQFF. Drawing the rest from reference TRBV2 and TRBJ2-1, the complete variable domain is EPEVTQTPSHQVTQMGQEVILRCVPISNHLYFYWYRQILGQKVEFLVSFYNNEISEKSEIFDDQFSVERPDGSNFTLKIRSTKLEDSAMYFCASSEMLAGGSYNEQFFGPGTRLTVL.

This clonotype was found a few times. This chain uses TRBV5-6 with TRBJ1-2, with D possibly TRBD1 on 6 matching bases. V dropped 0 bases and J dropped 0 bases, with 9 bases sitting between them. CDR3 length equals 15 residues. Germline V lookup: CDR1 SGHDT, CDR2 YYEEEE. CDR3 residues: CASSLEGGPNYGYTF. CDR3 nucleotides: TGTGCCAGCAGCTTGGAGGGGGGACCTAACTATGGCTACACCTTC.

V and J are TRBV9 and TRBJ1-2; 10 positions match TRBD1. Germline V CDR1 and CDR2: SGDLS, YYNGEE. After removal of 0 bases from V and 4 bases from J, the junction contained 0 bases not matched to a gene. The CDR3 has 14 amino acids. CDR3 DNA: TGTGCCAGCAGCGTAGGACAGGGGGCCTATGGCTACACCTTC. It yields the protein CASSVGQGAYGYTF.

This clonotype was observed many times. This chain connects TRBV16 to TRBJ1-2; D remains ambiguous. This CDR3 has 13 amino acids. Germline V gene sequence: CDR1 KGHSY, CDR2 FQNENV. V gave up 5 bases and J gave up 8 bases, with 15 bases separating them. Here the CDR3 reads CASSGDWRLGYTF. Here the CDR3 DNA reads TGTGCCAGCAGCGGAGACTGGCGATTGGGCTACACCTTC.

This clonotype was recorded a few times. The rearrangement links TRBV6-4 to TRBJ1-1, with 8 bases identical to TRBD1. Germline values: CDR1 MRHNA, CDR2 SNTAGT. J lost 3 bases, V lost 8 bases, and 5 bases had no gene match. The CDR3 contains 13 residues. Here the CDR3 reads CASADRVHTEAFF. As DNA, the CDR3 is TGTGCCAGCGCGGACAGGGTGCACACTGAAGCTTTCTTT.